The 6 T cell receptor beta chains presented below share a single source sample, sequenced in a study of blood T cell repertoires in COVID-19. Generated by immunoSEQ multiplex PCR, the TCRdb table keeps only in-frame clones and is missing some. The sample lists approximately 200,000 clones; about nine tenths were seen once. The specimen sequenced was PBMCs or T cells enriched from blood (not recorded which). The receptor source for this set is a man aged 30 to 39 in a cohort exposed to, infected with or recovered from COVID-19 (not recorded which).

This clone was found once. The J gene is TRBJ2-7, the V gene TRBV13, with no clear D. This CDR3 has 11 residues. Trimming shortened V by 4 bases and J by 4 bases, and 5 bases separated the two germline ends. Germline V CDR1 and CDR2: PRHDT, FYEKMQ (reference sequence). The CDR3 loop is CASSSKYEQYF. The CDR3 DNA follows: TGTGCCAGCAGCTCAAAATACGAGCAGTACTTC. The full variable domain, its missing parts supplied by reference TRBV13 and TRBJ2-7, is AAGVIQSPRHLIKEKRETATLKCYPIPRHDTVYWYQQGPGQDPQFLISFYEKMQSDKGSIPDRFSAQQFSDYHSELNMSSLELGDSALYFCASSSKYEQYFGPGTRLTVT.

The rearrangement joins TRBV3-1 (or the pseudogene TRBV3-2) to TRBJ2-5; tentatively, D is TRBD1 (6 bases). The CDR3 totals 12 residues. Trimming took off 0 bases at V and 14 bases at J, with 13 bases between the two ends. The germline V gene encodes CDR1 LGHDT and CDR2 YNNKEL (reference sequence). The CDR3 region has the DNA TGTGCCAGCAGCCAAGAAGGGACAAAAGTTTACTTC. Its translation is CASSQEGTKVYF.

This chain links TRBV4-2 with TRBJ1-5, with D maybe TRBD1 (5 bases). Trimming removed 2 bases at V and 8 bases at J, with 10 bases between. The CDR3 is made up of 13 amino acids. Per the germline V gene, CDR1 is LGHNA and CDR2 is YNFKEQ. The CDR3 sequence: CASSQSGGEPQHF. CDR3 in DNA: TGTGCCAGCAGCCAATCGGGGGGGGAGCCCCAGCATTTT.

This rearrangement joins TRBV6-5 to TRBJ1-5; tentative D call: TRBD1 (6 bases). Trimming took 6 bases from V and 7 from J, leaving 13 bases between them. This CDR3 is 13 amino acids long. The germline gives CDR1 MNHEY, CDR2 SVGAGI. The CDR3 DNA sequence: TGTGCCAGCAGCCCCAGGGGAGGGCAGCCCCAGCATTTT. Its translation is CASSPRGGQPQHF.

CDR3 sequence (DNA): TGTGCCAGCAGCCGCCGACAGCAAAAACACACTGAAGCTTTCTTT. Translated: CASSRRQQKHTEAFF. The chain uses TRBV3-1 (or the pseudogene TRBV3-2) and TRBJ1-1; TRBD1 is a possible D gene (5 bases). Trimming cost V 4 bases and J 3 bases, with 15 bases left between them. The CDR3 runs 15 residues. CDR1 and CDR2 (germline): LGHDT, YNNKEL (reference sequence).

The V call is TRBV19, the J call TRBJ2-1; TRBD2 agrees at 9 bases. The CDR3 covers 15 residues. Germline lookup yields CDR1 LNHDA and CDR2 SQIVND (reference sequence). Trimming cost V 8 bases and J 11 bases; bases outside gene matches: 16. Here the CDR3 reads CASDQSGRPLKKQFF. The CDR3 bases are TGTGCCAGTGACCAGAGCGGGAGGCCCCTTAAGAAGCAGTTCTTC.